This paragraph covers one T cell receptor (beta chain) sequence. Its specificity is unknown. 13 Jbeta primers and 60 Vbeta primers were used for the PCR. The table came from immunoSEQ multiplex PCR; TCRdb's copy has only in-frame clones and leaves some out. The sample yields 120,000 or so clones, about 80% seen once. These data originate in a study of cytomegalovirus exposure and HLA in healthy donors. Study-level findings and limits: Trimming of TCR beta V- and J-genes showed a link, identified in a later analysis, to a missense DCLRE1C variant.

The CDR3 spans 15 residues. CDR1 SEHNR and CDR2 FQNEAQ come from the germline V gene (reference sequence). V gave up 5 bases and J gave up 9 bases, with 20 bases separating them. The source is a human donor in good health. This chain uses TRBV7-9 with TRBJ2-1; D is possibly TRBD2 (6 bases). The sample consisted of PBMCs. CDR3 DNA sequence: TGTGCCAGCAGCCCACGACTAGAACCTCACGGTGAGCAGTTCTTC. Its protein is CASSPRLEPHGEQFF. The full variable domain, rest sourced from reference TRBV7-9 and TRBJ2-1, is DTGVSQNPRHKITKRGQNVTFRCDPISEHNRLYWYRQTLGQGPEFLTYFQNEAQLEKSRLLSDRFSAERPKGSFSTLEIQRTEQGDSAMYLCASSPRLEPHGEQFFGPGTRLTVL.